This T cell receptor (beta chain) was identified during a study of blood T cell repertoires in COVID-19. Across the study: T cells, B-cell-depleted T cells, or PBMCs provided the cDNA or gDNA that served as material.

Measured with immunoSEQ multiplex PCR; TCRdb has only the in-frame clones, and not every one. The sample shows 130,000 or so clones, over 75% of them seen only once. The receptor's source is a human donor in a cohort sampled during active COVID-19. Sequenced material: peripheral blood.

CDR3: CASSLGLAGYEQYF. As DNA, the CDR3 is TGTGCCAGCAGCTTAGGCCTTGCGGGGTACGAGCAGTACTTC. This chain joins TRBV11-2 and TRBJ2-7; TRBD2 is a possible D gene (6 bases). Germline CDR1 reads SGHAT; CDR2 reads FQNNGV. The CDR3 extends over 14 amino acids. V was shortened by 1 base and J by 4 bases, with 11 bases between the two germline ends.